Listed below are T cell receptor beta chains from one sample, sequenced in a study of response to subunit inactivated influenza vaccine. TCRdb re-derived calls from the RT-PCR reads in MiXCR, one entry per CDR3 protein. The table records around 570,000 distinct CDR3 sequences, less than 10% of them present only once. The material was PBMCs from blood, obtained 23 months after vaccination. These receptors all stem from a man between 45 and 75 years old who received an inactivated influenza vaccine. Both conserved end residues are part of each CDR3. Each record gives: J gene, V gene, D gene, clone size, CDR3 DNA, CDR3 protein. The D gene is left open where the match is weak. For some rows the clone size is stated as once, few or many, or as a class when expanded; others skip it.

TRBJ2-3,TRBV20-1,TRBD1,few,TGCAGTGCTAGAGATCTAGGACAGGGTGGGACAGATACGCAGTATTTT,CSARDLGQGGTDTQYF
TRBJ1-3,TRBV7-9,-,few,TGTGCCAGCAGCTTAAACCCGGAAAACACCATATATTTT,CASSLNPENTIYF
TRBJ2-5,TRBV20-1,TRBD2,few,TGCAGTGCCAAACTAGCGGGAGGGCAAGAGACCCAGTACTTC,CSAKLAGGQETQYF
TRBJ2-2,TRBV7-2,-,many,TGTGCCAGCAGCTTAGTTTCGGGAGTGAACACCGGGGAGCTGTTTTTT,CASSLVSGVNTGELFF
TRBJ1-3,TRBV3-1,-,few,TGTGCCAGCAGCAAAAACTCTGGAAACACCATATATTTT,CASSKNSGNTIYF
TRBJ2-1,TRBV5-5,-,-,TGTGCCAGCAGCTTGAGGCCTGAGCAGTTCTTC,CASSLRPEQFF
TRBJ2-2,TRBV18,-,few,TGTGCCAGCTCACCAGAGCCCGCGGGAAGCACCGGGGAGCTGTTTTTT,CASSPEPAGSTGELFF
TRBJ1-1,TRBV29-1,-,-,TGCAGCGTGGCAGGGTGGGGTGAAGCTTTCTTT,CSVAGWGEAFF
TRBJ2-5,TRBV7-3,-,few,TGTGCCAGCAGCCCGTCAGGAGCAACCTCGACCCAGTACTTC,CASSPSGATSTQYF
TRBJ2-7,TRBV25-1,TRBD2,few,TGTGCCAGCAGTGCGGGTGGGACTAGCCTATACGAGCAGTACTTC,CASSAGGTSLYEQYF
TRBJ2-2,TRBV30,-,few,TGTGCCTGGAGTGAGGACAGAGGGAACACCGGGGAGCTGTTTTTT,CAWSEDRGNTGELFF
TRBJ2-3,TRBV4-2,TRBD2,few,TGTGCCAGCAGCCAAGACATTATTAGCGGGAGGTCGTATACGCAGTATTTT,CASSQDIISGRSYTQYF
TRBJ2-3,TRBV6-1,TRBD1,-,TGTGCCAGCAGCCTCTCGGGACAGGGTTCCGATACGCAGTATTTT,CASSLSGQGSDTQYF
TRBJ2-7,TRBV6-1,-,-,TGTGCCAGCAGGGATCCCCTTTCCTACGAGCAGTACTTC,CASRDPLSYEQYF
TRBJ2-1,TRBV5-1,-,once,TGCGCCAGCAGCTCCGTTAGCCAAAGCTCCTACAATGAGCAGTTCTTC,CASSSVSQSSYNEQFF
TRBJ2-3,TRBV18,TRBD1,-,TGTGCCAGCTCCCCAAGGCCGAGACAGGGGTCAGATACGCAGTATTTT,CASSPRPRQGSDTQYF